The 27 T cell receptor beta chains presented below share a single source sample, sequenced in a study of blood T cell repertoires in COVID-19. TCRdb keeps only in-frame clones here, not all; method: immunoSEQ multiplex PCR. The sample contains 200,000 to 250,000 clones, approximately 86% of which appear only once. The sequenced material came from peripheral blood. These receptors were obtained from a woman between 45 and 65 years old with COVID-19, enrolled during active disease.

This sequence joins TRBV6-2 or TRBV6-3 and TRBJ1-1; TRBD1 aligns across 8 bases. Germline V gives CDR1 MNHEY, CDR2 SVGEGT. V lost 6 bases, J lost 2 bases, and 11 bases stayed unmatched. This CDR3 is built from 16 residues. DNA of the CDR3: TGTGCCAGCAGCCATAACCCGGACAGGGTAAACACTGAAGCTTTCTTT. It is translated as CASSHNPDRVNTEAFF.

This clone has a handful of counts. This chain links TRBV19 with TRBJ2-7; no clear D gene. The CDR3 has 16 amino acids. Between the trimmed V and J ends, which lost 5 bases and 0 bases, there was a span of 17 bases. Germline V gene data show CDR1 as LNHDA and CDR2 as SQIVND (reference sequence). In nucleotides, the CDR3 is TGTGCCAGTAGTTCTCGCTCTAGACCGAGCTCCTACGAGCAGTACGTC. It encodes CASSSRSRPSSYEQYV.

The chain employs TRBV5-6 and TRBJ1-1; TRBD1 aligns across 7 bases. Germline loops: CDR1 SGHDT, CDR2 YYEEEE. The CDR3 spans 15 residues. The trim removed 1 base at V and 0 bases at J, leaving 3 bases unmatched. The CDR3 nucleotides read TGTGCCAGCAGCTTGCTACAGGGGATGAACACTGAAGCTTTCTTT. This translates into CASSLLQGMNTEAFF.

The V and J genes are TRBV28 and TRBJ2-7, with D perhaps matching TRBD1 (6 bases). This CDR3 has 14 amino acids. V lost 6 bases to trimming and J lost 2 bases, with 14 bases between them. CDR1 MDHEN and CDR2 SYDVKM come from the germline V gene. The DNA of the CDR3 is TGTGCCAGCAGGTCCCGGGACACACCCTACGAGCAGTACTTC. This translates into CASRSRDTPYEQYF. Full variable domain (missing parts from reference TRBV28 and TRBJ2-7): DVKVTQSSRYLVKRTGEKVFLECVQDMDHENMFWYRQDPGLGLRLIYFSYDVKMKEKGDIPEGYSVSREKKERFSLILESASTNQTSMYLCASRSRDTPYEQYFGPGTRLTVT.

Written as DNA, the CDR3 is TGCAGTGCTAGTTTAGCGGGGGGCCGAGGGTCCTACAATGAGCAGTTCTTC. Translation gives CSASLAGGRGSYNEQFF. The V call is TRBV20-1, the J call TRBJ2-1; TRBD2 matches at 10 bases. The trim removed 3 bases at V and 1 base at J, leaving 9 bases unmatched. This CDR3 comprises 17 residues. CDR1 and CDR2 (germline): DFQATT, SNEGSKA (reference sequence).

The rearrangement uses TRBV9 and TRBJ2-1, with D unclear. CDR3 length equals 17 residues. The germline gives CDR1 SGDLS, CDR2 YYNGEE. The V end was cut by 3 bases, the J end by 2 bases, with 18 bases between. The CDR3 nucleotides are TGTGCCAGCAGCGCCACCCTACCGGGTCCGGCCTACAATGAGCAGTTCTTC. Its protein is CASSATLPGPAYNEQFF.

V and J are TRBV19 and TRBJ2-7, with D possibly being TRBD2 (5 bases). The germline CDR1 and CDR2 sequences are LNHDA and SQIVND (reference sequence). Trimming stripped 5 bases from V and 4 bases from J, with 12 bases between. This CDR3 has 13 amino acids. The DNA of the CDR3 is TGTGCCAGTAGTGAGGGAGTTGGGTACGAGCAGTACGTC. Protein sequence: CASSEGVGYEQYV.

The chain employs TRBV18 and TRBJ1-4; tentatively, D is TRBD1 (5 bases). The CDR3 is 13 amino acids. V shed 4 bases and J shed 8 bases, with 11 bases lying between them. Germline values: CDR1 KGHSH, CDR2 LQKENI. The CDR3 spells CASSRGTREKLFF. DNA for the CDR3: TGTGCCAGCTCACGGGGGACTCGGGAAAAACTGTTTTTT. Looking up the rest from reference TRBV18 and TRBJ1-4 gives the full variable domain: NAGVMQNPRHLVRRRGQEARLRCSPMKGHSHVYWYRQLPEEGLKFMVYLQKENIIDESGMPKERFSAEFPKEGPSILRIQQVVRGDSAAYFCASSRGTREKLFFGSGTQLSVL.

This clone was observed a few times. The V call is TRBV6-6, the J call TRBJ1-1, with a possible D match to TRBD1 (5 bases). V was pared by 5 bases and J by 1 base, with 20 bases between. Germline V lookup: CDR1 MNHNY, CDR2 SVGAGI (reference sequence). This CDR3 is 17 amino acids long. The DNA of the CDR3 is TGTGCCAGCAGTCCCCTCTCCAGGTCAGGGCCGAACACTGAAGCTTTCTTT. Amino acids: CASSPLSRSGPNTEAFF.

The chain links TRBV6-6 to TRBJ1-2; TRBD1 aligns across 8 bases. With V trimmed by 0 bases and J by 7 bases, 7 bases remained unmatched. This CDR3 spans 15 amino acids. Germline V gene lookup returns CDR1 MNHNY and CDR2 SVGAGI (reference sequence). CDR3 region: CASSYSTGVRSGYTF. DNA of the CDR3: TGTGCCAGCAGTTACTCGACAGGGGTTCGGAGTGGCTACACCTTC.

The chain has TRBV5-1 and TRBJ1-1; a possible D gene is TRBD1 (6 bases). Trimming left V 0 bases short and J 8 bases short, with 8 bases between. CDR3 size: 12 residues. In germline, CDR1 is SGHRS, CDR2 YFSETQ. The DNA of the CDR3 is TGCGCCAGCAGCTTGGGAAGGGGGGAAGCTTTCTTT. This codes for CASSLGRGEAFF.

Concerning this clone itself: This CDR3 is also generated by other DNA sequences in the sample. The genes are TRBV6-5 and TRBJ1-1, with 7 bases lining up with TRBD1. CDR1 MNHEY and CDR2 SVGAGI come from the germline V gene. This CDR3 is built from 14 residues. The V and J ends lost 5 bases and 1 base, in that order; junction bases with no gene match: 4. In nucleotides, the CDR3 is TGTGCCAGCAGTCGGACAGGCTCGAACACTGAAGCTTTCTTT. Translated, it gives CASSRTGSNTEAFF.

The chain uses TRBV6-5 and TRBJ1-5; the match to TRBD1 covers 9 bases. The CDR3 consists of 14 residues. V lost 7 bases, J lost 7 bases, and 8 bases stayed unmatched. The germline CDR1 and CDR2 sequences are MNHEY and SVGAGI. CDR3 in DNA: TGTGCCAGCACTCACAGGGGGCAACGGCAGCCCCAGCATTTT. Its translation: CASTHRGQRQPQHF.

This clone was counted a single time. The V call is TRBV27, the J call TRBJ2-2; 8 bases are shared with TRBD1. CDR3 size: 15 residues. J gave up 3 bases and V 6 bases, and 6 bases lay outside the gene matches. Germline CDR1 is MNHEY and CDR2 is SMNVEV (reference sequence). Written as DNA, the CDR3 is TGTGCCAGCAGGCTGACAGGGGTATACACCGGGGAGCTGTTTTTT. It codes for CASRLTGVYTGELFF.

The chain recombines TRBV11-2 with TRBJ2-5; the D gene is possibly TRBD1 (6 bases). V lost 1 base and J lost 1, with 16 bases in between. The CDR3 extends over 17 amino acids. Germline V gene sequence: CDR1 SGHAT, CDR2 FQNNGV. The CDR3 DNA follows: TGTGCCAGCAGCTTAGGGGGCCGCCCCAGGGGCCAAGAGACCCAGTACTTC. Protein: CASSLGGRPRGQETQYF.

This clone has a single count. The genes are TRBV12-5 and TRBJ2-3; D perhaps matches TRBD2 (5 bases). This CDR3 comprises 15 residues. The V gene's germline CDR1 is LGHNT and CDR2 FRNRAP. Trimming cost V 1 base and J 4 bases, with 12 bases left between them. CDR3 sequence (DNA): TGTGCTAGTGGTTTGGGGGAACTAGGGTCAGATACGCAGTATTTT. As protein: CASGLGELGSDTQYF. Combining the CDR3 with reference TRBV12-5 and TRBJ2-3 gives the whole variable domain DARVTQTPRHKVTEMGQEVTMRCQPILGHNTVFWYRQTMMQGLELLAYFRNRAPLDDSGMPKDRFSAEMPDATLATLKIQPSEPRDSAVYFCASGLGELGSDTQYFGPGTRLTVL.

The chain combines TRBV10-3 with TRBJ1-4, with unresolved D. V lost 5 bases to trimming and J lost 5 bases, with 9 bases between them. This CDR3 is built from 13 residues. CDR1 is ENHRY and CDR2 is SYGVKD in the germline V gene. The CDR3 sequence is CAISTDKNEKLFF. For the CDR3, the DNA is TGTGCCATCAGTACAGATAAGAATGAAAAACTGTTTTTT.

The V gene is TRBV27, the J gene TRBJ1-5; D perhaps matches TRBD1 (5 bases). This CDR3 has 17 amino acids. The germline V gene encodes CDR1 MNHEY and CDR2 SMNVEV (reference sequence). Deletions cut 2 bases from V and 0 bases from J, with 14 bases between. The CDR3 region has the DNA TGTGCCAGCAGTTTACGGGGGGGACCTTATAGCAATCAGCCCCAGCATTTT. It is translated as CASSLRGGPYSNQPQHF.

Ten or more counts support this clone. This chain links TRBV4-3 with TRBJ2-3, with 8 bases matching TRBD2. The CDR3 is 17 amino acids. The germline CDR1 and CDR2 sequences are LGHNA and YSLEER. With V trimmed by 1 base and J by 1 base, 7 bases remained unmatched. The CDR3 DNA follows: TGCGCCAGCAGCCAAGGAAAAGGAGCGGGGGGCACAGATACGCAGTATTTT. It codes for CASSQGKGAGGTDTQYF.

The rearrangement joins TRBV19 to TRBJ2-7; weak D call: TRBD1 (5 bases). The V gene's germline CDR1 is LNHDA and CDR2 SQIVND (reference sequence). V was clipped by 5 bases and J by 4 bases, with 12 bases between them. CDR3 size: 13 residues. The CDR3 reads CASSQGQQYEQYF. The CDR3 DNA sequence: TGTGCCAGTAGTCAGGGCCAGCAATACGAGCAGTACTTC.

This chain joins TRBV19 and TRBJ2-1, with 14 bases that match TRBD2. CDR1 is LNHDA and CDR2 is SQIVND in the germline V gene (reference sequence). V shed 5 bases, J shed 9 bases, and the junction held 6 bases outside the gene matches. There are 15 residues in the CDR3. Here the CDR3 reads CASSSTSGGGLEQFF. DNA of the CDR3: TGTGCCAGTAGTTCGACTAGCGGGGGGGGGCTTGAGCAGTTCTTC.

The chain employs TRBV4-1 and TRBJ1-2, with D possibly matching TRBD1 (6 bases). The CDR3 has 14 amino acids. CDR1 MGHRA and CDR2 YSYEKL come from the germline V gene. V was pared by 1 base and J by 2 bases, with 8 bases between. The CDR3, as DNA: TGCGCCAGCAGCCAAGGACAGGCAAACTATGGCTACACCTTC. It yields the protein CASSQGQANYGYTF.

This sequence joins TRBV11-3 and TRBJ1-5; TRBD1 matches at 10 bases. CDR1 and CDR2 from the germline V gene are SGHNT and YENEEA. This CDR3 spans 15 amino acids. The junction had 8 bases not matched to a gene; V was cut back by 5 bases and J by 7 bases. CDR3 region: CASSLSGTGDQPQHF. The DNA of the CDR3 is TGTGCCAGCAGCCTATCAGGGACAGGGGACCAGCCCCAGCATTTT.

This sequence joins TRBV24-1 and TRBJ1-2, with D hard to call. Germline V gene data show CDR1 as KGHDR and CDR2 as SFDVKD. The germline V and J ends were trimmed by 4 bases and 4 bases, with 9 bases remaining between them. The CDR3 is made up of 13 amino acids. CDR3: CATSDPPSYGYTF. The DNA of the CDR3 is TGTGCCACCAGTGACCCTCCCTCCTATGGCTACACCTTC.

This chain's CDR3 is CASSFRQGAFNYGYTF. The CDR3 coding sequence is TGTGCCAGCAGCTTTCGACAGGGCGCCTTTAACTATGGCTACACCTTC. The chain uses TRBV7-9 and TRBJ1-2; 7 bases are shared with TRBD1. This CDR3 is built from 16 residues. CDR1 is SEHNR, CDR2 FQNEAQ, per germline (reference sequence). Trimming removed 3 bases from V and 1 base from J; junction bases left unmatched: 8.

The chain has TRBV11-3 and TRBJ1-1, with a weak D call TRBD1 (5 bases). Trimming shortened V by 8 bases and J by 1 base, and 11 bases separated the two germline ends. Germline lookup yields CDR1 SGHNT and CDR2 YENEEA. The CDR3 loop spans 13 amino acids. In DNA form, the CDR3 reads TGTGCCAGCGGCGACAGACCGAACACTGAAGCTTTCTTT. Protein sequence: CASGDRPNTEAFF.

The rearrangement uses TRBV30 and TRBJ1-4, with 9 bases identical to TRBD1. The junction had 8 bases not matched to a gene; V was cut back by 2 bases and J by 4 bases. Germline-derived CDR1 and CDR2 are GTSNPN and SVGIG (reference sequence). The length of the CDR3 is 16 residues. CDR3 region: CAWSIPGTGNNEKLFF. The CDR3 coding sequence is TGTGCCTGGAGTATCCCCGGGACAGGGAATAATGAAAAACTGTTTTTT.